These T cell receptor beta chains were read from a single sample in a study of blood T cells in healthy people across ages. TCRdb ran MiXCR on the 5' RACE reads and lists one entry per CDR3 protein. The repertoire includes roughly 1,000,000 distinct CDR3 sequences, 20% to 25% of them detected once, and 0.65% to 0.95% sits in the top ten. This same sample was also taken into another study, of T cells of mothers and their children.

The sample was blood. Every receptor here comes from a girl aged 2-10 years in good health. CDR3s include the opening cysteine and the closing phenylalanine or tryptophan. The order of the fields is CDR3 protein, CDR3 DNA, CDR3 length, J gene, clone size, D gene, V gene. A D gene is named only where the DNA matches it firmly. Clone size is not always given. Where it is, it says once, few, many or a class for expanded clones.

CASSLTPGAEYGYTF	TGTGCCAGCAGCTTAACCCCAGGGGCGGAATATGGCTACACCTTC	15	TRBJ1-2	.	.	TRBV7-8
CASSLGDAQVETQYF	TGTGCCAGCAGCCTTGGGGACGCCCAAGTAGAGACCCAGTACTTC	15	TRBJ2-5	.	.	TRBV28
CASSLVSWETQYF	TGTGCCAGCAGCTTAGTATCGTGGGAGACCCAGTACTTC	13	TRBJ2-5	few	.	TRBV7-2
CASSFTTGAYEQYF	TGTGCCAGCAGCTTTACGACAGGGGCCTACGAGCAGTACTTC	14	TRBJ2-7	few	TRBD1	TRBV7-2
CASSRHTGAESDGYTF	TGTGCCAGCAGCCGTCATACAGGGGCCGAATCCGATGGCTACACCTTC	16	TRBJ1-2	few	TRBD1	TRBV3-1
CASGVGASNTEAFF	TGTGCCAGCGGAGTTGGGGCCTCGAACACTGAAGCTTTCTTT	14	TRBJ1-1	once	.	TRBV12-3/TRBV12-4
CASSERSTYEQYF	TGTGCCAGCAGCGAGAGGAGTACCTACGAGCAGTACTTC	13	TRBJ2-7	few	.	TRBV7-9
CASSTHGGRTEAFF	TGTGCCAGTAGTACACACGGGGGCCGAACTGAAGCTTTCTTT	14	TRBJ1-1	few	.	TRBV19
CASSGTTHYEQYF	TGTGCCAGCAGTGGGACAACGCACTACGAGCAGTACTTC	13	TRBJ2-7	.	.	TRBV12-3/TRBV12-4
CASIDRLYGYTF	TGTGCCAGCATCGACAGACTCTATGGCTACACCTTC	12	TRBJ1-2	.	.	TRBV2
CSVSDRGPNTGELFF	TGCAGCGTTTCTGACAGGGGACCGAACACCGGGGAGCTGTTTTTT	15	TRBJ2-2	few	TRBD1	TRBV29-1
CASRTGTDTDTQYF	TGTGCCAGCAGAACCGGGACAGACACAGATACGCAGTATTTT	14	TRBJ2-3	.	TRBD1	TRBV12-3/TRBV12-4
CASSPLAGWKTQYF	TGTGCCAGCAGCCCCCTAGCGGGATGGAAGACCCAGTACTTC	14	TRBJ2-5	few	TRBD2	TRBV28
CSALWETQYF	TGCAGCGCCCTTTGGGAGACCCAGTACTTC	10	TRBJ2-5	.	.	TRBV29-1
CASSLGTGETYEQYF	TGCGCCAGCAGCCTCGGGACAGGGGAGACCTACGAGCAGTACTTC	15	TRBJ2-7	.	TRBD1	TRBV4-1
CASSWGPNEKLFF	TGTGCCAGCAGCTGGGGTCCGAACGAAAAACTGTTTTTT	13	TRBJ1-4	.	.	TRBV6-2/TRBV6-3
CASQEDSYTDTQYF	TGCGCCAGTCAGGAGGACAGTTACACAGATACGCAGTATTTT	14	TRBJ2-3	.	.	TRBV10-2
CAISDPAGKSYEQYF	TGTGCCATCAGTGACCCGGCAGGGAAATCCTACGAGCAGTACTTC	15	TRBJ2-7	.	.	TRBV10-3
CASSFGRDREGEQYF	TGTGCCAGCAGTTTTGGCCGGGACAGGGAAGGCGAGCAGTACTTC	15	TRBJ2-7	.	TRBD1	TRBV12-3/TRBV12-4
CASSFGQGSHTDTQYF	TGTGCCAGCAGTTTTGGTCAGGGGTCGCACACAGATACGCAGTATTTT	16	TRBJ2-3	.	.	TRBV28
CASSVPTGSPTFLAKNIQYF	TGTGCCAGCAGTGTTCCGACCGGGTCTCCAACCTTTCTAGCCAAAAACATTCAGTACTTC	20	TRBJ2-4	.	.	TRBV2
CASSPDRPWCSNEQFF	TGTGCCAGCAGCCCTGACAGGCCCTGGTGCAGCAATGAGCAGTTCTTC	16	TRBJ2-1	.	.	TRBV21-1
CASSLMSGFHEKLFF	TGTGCCAGCAGCTTAATGTCAGGGTTTCATGAAAAACTGTTTTTT	15	TRBJ1-4	.	.	TRBV13
CASSLITHYGYTF	TGTGCCAGCAGTTTGATCACCCACTATGGCTACACCTTC	13	TRBJ1-2	few	.	TRBV12-3/TRBV12-4
CSVEDQDNEQFF	TGCAGCGTGGAAGATCAGGACAATGAGCAGTTCTTC	12	TRBJ2-1	.	.	TRBV29-1
CASSFRGSGLSTDTQYF	TGTGCCAGCAGTTTCAGAGGGTCAGGTTTAAGCACAGATACGCAGTATTTT	17	TRBJ2-3	.	.	TRBV7-9
CASSTGTGTQYF	TGTGCCAGCAGTACAGGGACGGGTACGCAGTATTTT	12	TRBJ2-3	few	.	TRBV12-3/TRBV12-4
CASSFYWNTEAFF	TGTGCCAGCAGTTTTTACTGGAACACTGAAGCTTTCTTT	13	TRBJ1-1	.	.	TRBV12-3/TRBV12-4
CASSFIGTSDYNEQFF	TGTGCCAGCAGCTTTATCGGGACTAGCGACTACAATGAGCAGTTCTTC	16	TRBJ2-1	.	TRBD2	TRBV7-9
CASTGGGAEDTQYF	TGTGCCAGTACCGGCGGGGGGGCCGAAGATACGCAGTATTTT	14	TRBJ2-3	few	TRBD2	TRBV7-9
CAISSSGGEETQYF	TGTGCCATCAGTTCCTCGGGGGGAGAAGAGACCCAGTACTTC	14	TRBJ2-5	.	TRBD2	TRBV10-3